The following is a T cell receptor beta chain sequence with its context. This sample was included in a study of CD8 T cells in Susac syndrome. The RNA, about 0.45 to 1 ug, was put through reverse transcription using random hexamers. In TCRdb, the immunoSEQ multiplex PCR reads were re-called with MiXCR into one record per CDR3 protein. The sample holds approximately 220,000 distinct CDR3 sequences; 92% are singletons and the top ten take roughly 0.13%. Germline V gene sequence: CDR1 GTSNPN, CDR2 SVGIG (reference sequence). Deletions cut 2 bases from V and 9 bases from J, with 17 bases between. The length of the CDR3 is 13 residues.

V and J are TRBV30 and TRBJ2-7; tentative D call: TRBD1 (5 bases). The receptor was isolated from a human donor with multiple sclerosis. Sequencing was carried out using CD8+ T cells from PBMCs. The CDR3 sequence is CAWSPSAGWVQYF. Here the CDR3 DNA reads TGTGCCTGGAGTCCCTCCGCAGGGTGGGTGCAGTACTTC. Together with reference TRBV30 and TRBJ2-7, the CDR3 gives the full variable domain: SQTIHQWPATLVQPVGSPLSLECTVEGTSNPNLYWYRQAAGRGLQLLFYSVGIGQISSEVPQNLSASRPQDRQFILSSKKLLLSDSGFYLCAWSPSAGWVQYFGPGTRLTVT.